One and the same sample provided the 8 T cell receptor beta chains below, sequenced in a study of blood T cell repertoires in COVID-19. Sequenced by immunoSEQ multiplex PCR; TCRdb stores in-frame clones only, minus some. The sample records 60,000 to 85,000 clones, approximately 78% being singletons. The specimen was peripheral blood. These receptors came from a human donor in a cohort sampled during active COVID-19.

This clone was counted once. The chain uses TRBV5-4 and TRBJ2-7, with 8 bases that match TRBD2. The CDR3 sequence is 14 residues long. Per germline, CDR1 SGHNT and CDR2 YYREEE (reference sequence). The V gene end was trimmed by 4 bases and the J gene end by 0 bases; junction bases not matched to a gene: 3. CDR3 protein: CASSLAGASYEQYF. The CDR3 coding sequence is TGTGCCAGCAGCCTAGCGGGCGCCTCCTACGAGCAGTACTTC.

CDR3 protein: CASSLASGDGYTF. The CDR3, as DNA: TGTGCCAGCAGCTTAGCATCAGGGGACGGCTACACCTTC. The rearrangement links TRBV11-3 to TRBJ1-2; possible D gene TRBD1, 6 bases. Germline assignment: CDR1 SGHNT and CDR2 YENEEA. Trimming shortened V by 1 base and J by 8 bases, and 11 bases separated the two germline ends. The CDR3 has 13 amino acids.

This clone was seen once. The rearrangement joins TRBV3-1 (or the pseudogene TRBV3-2) to TRBJ2-5; D gene unclear. This CDR3 has 11 amino acids. Per the germline V gene, CDR1 is LGHDT and CDR2 is YNNKEL (reference sequence). V was trimmed by 6 bases and J by 2 bases, leaving 4 bases between them. The CDR3 DNA sequence: TGTGCCAGCAGACAGCAAGAGACCCAGTACTTC. This codes for CASRQQETQYF.

This rearrangement joins TRBV5-4 to TRBJ2-5; 7 bases are shared with TRBD2. With V trimmed by 9 bases and J by 5 bases, 19 bases remained unmatched. Germline CDR1 SGHNT, CDR2 YYREEE (reference sequence). This CDR3 region has 16 residues. The CDR3 sequence: CATRLGAGLSLETQYF. The CDR3 DNA reads TGTGCCACTCGTTTGGGAGCGGGACTTAGTTTGGAGACCCAGTACTTC.

This sequence joins TRBV6-2 or TRBV6-3 and TRBJ1-6; 7 bases agree with TRBD1. Germline CDR1 MNHEY, CDR2 SVGEGT. CDR3 length: 13 residues. V dropped 6 bases and J dropped 5; count of bases not matched to a gene: 1. CDR3 region: CASSGQDNSPLHF. The CDR3 coding sequence is TGTGCCAGCAGCGGACAGGATAATTCACCCCTCCACTTT.

V gene TRBV6-5 combines with J gene TRBJ1-1; tentative D call: TRBD1 (6 bases). There are 15 residues in the CDR3. The germline CDR1 and CDR2 sequences are MNHEY and SVGAGI. Trimming took off 6 bases at V and 3 bases at J, with 17 bases between the two ends. The CDR3 loop reads CASRGTGLGYTEAFF. DNA of the CDR3: TGTGCCAGCAGGGGAACAGGGTTGGGTTACACTGAAGCTTTCTTT.

This rearrangement joins TRBV3-1 (or the pseudogene TRBV3-2) to TRBJ2-7; 12 nucleotides match TRBD2. With V trimmed by 4 bases and J by 0 bases, 7 bases remained unmatched. Germline lookup yields CDR1 LGHDT and CDR2 YNNKEL (reference sequence). The CDR3 runs 17 residues. The CDR3 region has the DNA TGTGCCAGCAGCCGGGGACTAGCGGGCAGGAACTCCTACGAGCAGTACTTC. Amino acids: CASSRGLAGRNSYEQYF.

The DNA of the CDR3 is TGTGCCATCAGTTGGGGACAGGATTCGTACGAGCAGTACTTC. This codes for CAISWGQDSYEQYF. The J gene is TRBJ2-7, the V gene TRBV10-3; 8 nucleotides line up with TRBD1. Germline CDR1 ENHRY, CDR2 SYGVKD. Trimming cost V 5 bases and J 4 bases; bases outside gene matches: 7. This CDR3 has 14 residues.